Below, 27 T cell receptor beta chains from the same sample are listed, as sequenced in a study of blood T cell repertoires in COVID-19 (dated by TCRdb to the early 2020s). Library prep was done by the immunoSEQ multiplex PCR assay. In TCRdb, the immuneACCESS table is reduced to in-frame sequences with V and J assigned. These tables do not hold every clone; where another copy was compared, an unresolved V gene accounts for under half, and the others remain unexplained. This sample gives about 38,000 clones in total; about 94% of them show up just once. The top ten clonotypes cover roughly 3.7% of the sample. Sequencing input: peripheral blood. The receptors shown here come from a human donor with active COVID-19. The donor label of this sample is uncertain.

The chain couples TRBV7-2 to TRBJ2-1, with a possible D match to TRBD1 (6 bases). The CDR3 is 13 residues long. V lost 6 bases, J lost 3 bases, and 9 bases lay in between. Germline V gene sequence: CDR1 SGHTA, CDR2 FQGNSA. The CDR3 sequence: CASRQDSYNEQFF. The CDR3 coding sequence is TGTGCCAGCAGACAGGACAGCTACAATGAGCAGTTCTTC.

This clone showed up just once. The rearrangement uses TRBV12-5 and TRBJ1-1, with 8 bases aligning to TRBD1. V trimming: 6 bases; J trimming: 6 bases; junction bases outside the gene matches: 15. The germline V gene has CDR1 LGHNT and CDR2 FRNRAP. This CDR3 has 16 residues. The CDR3 loop reads CASGPIYRDRSPEAFF. CDR3 nucleotides: TGTGCTAGTGGCCCTATTTACCGGGACAGGTCCCCTGAAGCTTTCTTT.

The V call is TRBV10-3, the J call TRBJ1-2, with 7 nucleotides matching TRBD1. Germline CDR1 ENHRY, CDR2 SYGVKD. Trimming at V came to 8 bases and at J to 6 bases, leaving 9 bases not matched to a gene. The CDR3 is made up of 13 amino acids. The CDR3 DNA reads as TGTGCCATCGTCCCTTCGACAGGGAATGGCTACACCTTC. This gives the protein CAIVPSTGNGYTF.

The rearrangement uses TRBV6-4 and TRBJ1-6; D uncertain. CDR1 MRHNA and CDR2 SNTAGT come from the germline V gene. Trimming stripped 4 bases from V and 10 bases from J, with 11 bases between. This CDR3 is 13 amino acids long. CDR3 region: CASSVEGRSPLHF. In nucleotides, the CDR3 is TGTGCCAGCAGTGTAGAGGGTAGGTCACCCCTCCACTTT.

The rearrangement joins TRBV24-1 to TRBJ2-2, with TRBD2 matching 14 bases. The V and J ends lost 2 bases and 14 bases, in that order; junction bases with no gene match: 9. The germline CDR1 and CDR2 sequences are KGHDR and SFDVKD. This CDR3 region has 16 residues. The CDR3 sequence: CATSDSGLAGGGYLFF. The CDR3 bases are TGTGCCACCAGTGATTCCGGACTAGCGGGAGGAGGGTACCTGTTTTTT.

V usage is TRBV6-6 and J usage is TRBJ1-3; 7 nucleotides agree with TRBD1. After removal of 3 bases from V and 2 bases from J, the junction contained 7 bases not matched to a gene. The CDR3 runs to 16 residues. The V gene's germline CDR1 is MNHNY and CDR2 SVGAGI (reference sequence). CDR3 loop: CASSYQQGPAGNTIYF. As DNA, the CDR3 is TGTGCCAGCAGTTATCAACAGGGGCCGGCTGGAAACACCATATATTTT.

The chain uses TRBV19 and TRBJ2-5, with D possibly being TRBD1 (6 bases). Germline-derived CDR1 and CDR2 are LNHDA and SQIVND (reference sequence). Trimming stripped 3 bases from V and 3 bases from J, with 14 bases between. The CDR3 covers 15 residues. The CDR3 region is CASSIRQGQKETQYF. CDR3 DNA sequence: TGTGCCAGTAGTATTCGGCAGGGGCAGAAAGAGACCCAGTACTTC.

This chain uses TRBV4-2 with TRBJ1-6; 7 bases agree with TRBD1. V shed 2 bases, J shed 6 bases, and the junction held 4 bases outside the gene matches. Germline V CDR1 and CDR2: LGHNA, YNFKEQ. This CDR3 spans 15 amino acids. CDR3 amino acids: CASSQRTGGNSPLHF. The CDR3 DNA follows: TGTGCCAGCAGCCAACGGACAGGCGGTAATTCACCCCTCCACTTT.

The chain joins TRBV6-6 to TRBJ1-5; 9 bases map to TRBD1. There are 16 residues in the CDR3. CDR1 MNHNY and CDR2 SVGAGI come from the germline V gene (reference sequence). V shed 6 bases and J 5 bases; nucleotides not matched to a gene: 11. Here the CDR3 DNA reads TGTGCCAGCAGCCGAGACAGGGGGGCCTCCGATCAGCCCCAGCATTTT. Its protein product is CASSRDRGASDQPQHF.

This clone was observed once. The rearrangement links TRBV19 to TRBJ2-7; 10 nucleotides line up with TRBD1. Unmatched junction bases numbered 6, after V lost 7 bases and J lost 6 bases. Germline V gene data show CDR1 as LNHDA and CDR2 as SQIVND (reference sequence). The CDR3 extends over 13 amino acids. The CDR3 sequence is CASMGTGAGEQYF. CDR3 sequence (DNA): TGTGCCAGTATGGGGACAGGGGCTGGCGAGCAGTACTTC.

The chain carries TRBV10-2 and TRBJ2-7; 9 nucleotides agree with TRBD1. V trimming: 6 bases; J trimming: 0 bases; junction bases outside the gene matches: 6. Germline V gene data show CDR1 as WSHSY and CDR2 as SAAADI. The CDR3 totals 15 residues. The CDR3 nucleotides are TGCGCCAGCAGGGCGGGACAGGGTAGCTCCTACGAGCAGTACTTC. It codes for CASRAGQGSSYEQYF.

CDR3 sequence (DNA): TGTGCCAGCGGCCCAACTAGCGGGGGGGTGAATGAGCAGTTCTTC. As protein: CASGPTSGGVNEQFF. V is TRBV7-2 and J is TRBJ2-1; 13 bases agree with TRBD2. The trim removed 8 bases at V and 7 bases at J, leaving 8 bases unmatched. This CDR3 contains 15 residues. From germline, CDR1 is SGHTA and CDR2 FQGNSA.

This clone was recorded once. CDR3 sequence: CASKQSYEQYF. CDR3 sequence (DNA): TGTGCCAGCAAACAGAGCTACGAGCAGTACTTC. The rearrangement joins TRBV2 to TRBJ2-7; D unclear. The CDR3 has 11 amino acids. V lost 7 bases and J lost 3, with 7 bases in between. Germline V gene lookup returns CDR1 SNHLY and CDR2 FYNNEI.

CDR3 in amino acids: CASSLLAGVRETQYF. The CDR3 DNA reads as TGTGCCAGCAGCCTACTAGCGGGAGTCCGGGAGACCCAGTACTTC. The chain has TRBV7-2 and TRBJ2-5, with TRBD2 matching 11 bases. V gave up 5 bases and J gave up 5 bases; unmatched junction bases: 7. The length of the CDR3 is 15 residues. Per the germline V gene, CDR1 is SGHTA and CDR2 is FQGNSA.

The chain carries TRBV5-1 and TRBJ1-4; D uncertain. The V gene lost 0 bases and the J gene lost 4 bases, with 13 bases spanning the gap. Germline CDR1 is SGHRS and CDR2 is YFSETQ. This CDR3 contains 16 residues. CDR3 residues: CASSLVAAGLNEKLFF. In nucleotides, the CDR3 is TGCGCCAGCAGCTTGGTAGCGGCAGGCCTTAATGAAAAACTGTTTTTT.

J is TRBJ1-6 and V is TRBV21-1; no check of the table's D call, TRBD1, against the DNA was made. TRBV21-1 is designated a pseudogene. CDR3 length: 15 amino acids. CDR3 protein: CASSKRPGSNSPLHF. The DNA of the CDR3 is TGTGCCAGCAGCAAACGTCCAGGGTCTAATTCACCCCTCCACTTT.

The J gene is TRBJ1-1, the V gene TRBV6-5; D gene unclear. The CDR3 contains 12 residues. Germline lookup yields CDR1 MNHEY and CDR2 SVGAGI. V shed 7 bases and J shed 4 bases, with 10 bases lying between them. CDR3 sequence: CASNGVGTEAFF. The DNA for the CDR3 is TGTGCCAGCAACGGGGTCGGCACTGAAGCTTTCTTT.

This clone was recorded a few times. The V call is TRBV4-2, the J call TRBJ1-5; TRBD1 agrees at 7 bases. Germline-derived CDR1 and CDR2 are LGHNA and YNFKEQ. With 3 bases clipped from V and 6 bases from J, the junction kept 8 bases outside the gene matches. The CDR3 is 15 residues long. Here the CDR3 reads CASSHPDREVQPQHF. The CDR3 coding sequence is TGTGCCAGCAGCCATCCCGACAGGGAGGTTCAGCCCCAGCATTTT.

This rearrangement joins TRBV5-6 to TRBJ1-1; TRBD1 is a possible D gene (5 bases). This CDR3 is built from 14 residues. Germline assignment: CDR1 SGHDT and CDR2 YYEEEE. The V gene lost 4 bases and the J gene lost 6 bases, with 16 bases spanning the gap. CDR3 amino acids: CASSLWQGGAEAFF. CDR3 bases: TGTGCCAGCAGCCTCTGGCAGGGTGGGGCTGAAGCTTTCTTT.

The chain combines TRBV5-4 with TRBJ1-5, with a tentative D call TRBD1 (5 bases). Trimming removed 4 bases from V and 1 base from J, with 18 bases in between. The CDR3 is made up of 17 amino acids. The germline CDR1 and CDR2 sequences are SGHNT and YYREEE (reference sequence). Written as DNA, the CDR3 is TGTGCCAGCAGCGCTTCGTACGGGGGTGCCAGCAATCAGCCCCAGCATTTT. It translates to CASSASYGGASNQPQHF.

V gene TRBV6-5 combines with J gene TRBJ1-5; weak D call: TRBD1 (6 bases). This CDR3 is built from 14 residues. V was clipped by 8 bases and J by 3 bases, with 14 bases between them. Per the germline V gene, CDR1 is MNHEY and CDR2 is SVGAGI. The chain's CDR3 is CASSAGVNNQPQHF. For the CDR3, the DNA is TGTGCCAGCTCGGCAGGGGTGAACAATCAGCCCCAGCATTTT.

V is TRBV27 and J is TRBJ1-1; the match to TRBD1 covers 7 bases. Germline CDR1 is MNHEY and CDR2 is SMNVEV (reference sequence). CDR3 length: 15 amino acids. V was clipped by 6 bases and J by 0 bases; unmatched bases: 7. The CDR3 DNA reads as TGTGCCAGCAGCATACAAGGGGGCCTGAACACTGAAGCTTTCTTT. Translating gives CASSIQGGLNTEAFF.

The chain uses TRBV19 and TRBJ1-5, with 10 positions matching TRBD1. Per the germline V gene, CDR1 is LNHDA and CDR2 is SQIVND (reference sequence). The length of the CDR3 is 15 residues. V shed 7 bases and J 2 bases; nucleotides not matched to a gene: 5. CDR3 nucleotides: TGTGCCAGTATCACCGGGACAGGGGGCAATCAGCCCCAGCATTTT. Amino acid sequence: CASITGTGGNQPQHF.

The genes are TRBV18 and TRBJ2-3, with a possible D match to TRBD2 (6 bases). The CDR3 is 14 residues long. CDR1 is KGHSH, CDR2 LQKENI, per germline. V lost 0 bases, J lost 6 bases, and 10 bases lay in between. The CDR3 DNA follows: TGTGCCAGCTCACCACCGGCGGGGAGGGATACGCAGTATTTT. Residues: CASSPPAGRDTQYF.

The genes are TRBV20-1 and TRBJ2-3; D gene unclear. V shed 5 bases and J shed 4 bases, with 7 bases lying between them. Germline loops: CDR1 DFQATT, CDR2 SNEGSKA (reference sequence). This CDR3 region has 11 residues. CDR3: CSAHKADTQYF. CDR3 bases: TGCAGTGCTCACAAAGCAGATACGCAGTATTTT.

The chain uses TRBV25-1 and TRBJ2-5, with 7 bases fitting TRBD2. The CDR3 consists of 14 residues. Germline V gene data show CDR1 as MGHDK and CDR2 as SYGVNS. V gave up 2 bases and J gave up 1 base; unmatched junction bases: 1. The CDR3 reads CASSEGGGQETQYF. The CDR3 DNA reads as TGTGCCAGCAGTGAAGGGGGGGGCCAAGAGACCCAGTACTTC.

About this clone: One end of the junction fails to match germline, which may point to a read error. V gene TRBV11-2 combines with J gene TRBJ2-7; 10 nucleotides align to TRBD2. The CDR3 loop spans 15 amino acids. Per germline, CDR1 SGHAT and CDR2 FQNNGV. CDR3 region: CASTLGPSGGYEQYF. Written as DNA, the CDR3 is TGTGCCAGCACCTTAGGGCCTAGCGGGGGCTACGAGCAGTACTTC. Full variable domain (outside the CDR3, taken from reference TRBV11-2 and TRBJ2-7): EAGVAQSPRYKIIEKRQSVAFWCNPISGHATLYWYQQILGQGPKLLIQFQNNGVVDDSQLPKDRFSAERLKGVDSTLKIQPAKLEDSAVYLCASTLGPSGGYEQYFGPGTRLTVT.